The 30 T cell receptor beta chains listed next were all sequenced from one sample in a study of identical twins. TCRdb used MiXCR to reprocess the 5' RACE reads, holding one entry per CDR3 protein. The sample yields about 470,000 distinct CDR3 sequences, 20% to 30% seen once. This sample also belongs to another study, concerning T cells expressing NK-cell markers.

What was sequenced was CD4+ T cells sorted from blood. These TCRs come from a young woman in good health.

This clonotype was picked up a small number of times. The CDR3 DNA reads TGTGCCATCAGTGAGGCTATGCGGGGGGCCTACGAGCAGTACTTC. This codes for CAISEAMRGAYEQYF. This sequence joins TRBV10-3 and TRBJ2-7; TRBD2 agrees at 8 bases. CDR1 is ENHRY, CDR2 SYGVKD, per germline. The V gene end was trimmed by 2 bases and the J gene end by 2 bases; junction bases not matched to a gene: 5. The CDR3 covers 15 residues.

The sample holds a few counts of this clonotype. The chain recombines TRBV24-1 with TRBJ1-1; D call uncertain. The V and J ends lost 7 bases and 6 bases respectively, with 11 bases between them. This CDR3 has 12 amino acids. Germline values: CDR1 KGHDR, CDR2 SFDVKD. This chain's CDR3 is CATREALAEAFF. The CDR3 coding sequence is TGTGCCACCAGAGAGGCGCTGGCTGAAGCTTTCTTT.

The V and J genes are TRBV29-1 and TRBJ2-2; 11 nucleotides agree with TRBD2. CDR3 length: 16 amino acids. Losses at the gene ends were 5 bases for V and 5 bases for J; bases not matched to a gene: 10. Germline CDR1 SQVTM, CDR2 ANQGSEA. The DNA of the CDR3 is TGCAGCGTTCGACACGGGACTAGCGGCCTTACCGGGGAGCTGTTTTTT. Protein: CSVRHGTSGLTGELFF.

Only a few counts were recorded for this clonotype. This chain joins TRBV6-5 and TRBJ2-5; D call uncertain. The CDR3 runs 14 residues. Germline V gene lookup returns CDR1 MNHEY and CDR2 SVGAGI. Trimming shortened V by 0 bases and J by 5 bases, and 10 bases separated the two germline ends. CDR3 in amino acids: CASSYSPPVETQYF. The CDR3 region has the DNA TGTGCCAGCAGTTACTCACCCCCGGTGGAGACCCAGTACTTC.

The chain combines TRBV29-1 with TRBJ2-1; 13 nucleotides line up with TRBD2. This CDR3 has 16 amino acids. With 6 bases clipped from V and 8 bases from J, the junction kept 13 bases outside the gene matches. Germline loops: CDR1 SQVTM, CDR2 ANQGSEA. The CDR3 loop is CSVATSGRGYIDEQFF. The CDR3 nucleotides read TGCAGCGTAGCTACTAGCGGGAGGGGGTATATAGATGAGCAGTTCTTC.

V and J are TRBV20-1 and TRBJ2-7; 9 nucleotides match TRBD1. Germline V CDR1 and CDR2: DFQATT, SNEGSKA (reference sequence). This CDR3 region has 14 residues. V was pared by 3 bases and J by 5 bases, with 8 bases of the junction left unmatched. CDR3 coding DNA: TGCAGTGCTAGCGCACAGGGGGCTAGGGACGAGCAGTACTTC. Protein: CSASAQGARDEQYF.

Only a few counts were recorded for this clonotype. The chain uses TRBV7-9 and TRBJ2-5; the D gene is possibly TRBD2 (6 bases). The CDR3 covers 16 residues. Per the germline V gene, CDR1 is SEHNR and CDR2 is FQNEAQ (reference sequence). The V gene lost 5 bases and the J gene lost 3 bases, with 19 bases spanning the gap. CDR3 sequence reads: CASSAERAGMEETQYF. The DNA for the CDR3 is TGTGCCAGCAGCGCCGAGAGGGCGGGGATGGAAGAGACCCAGTACTTC.

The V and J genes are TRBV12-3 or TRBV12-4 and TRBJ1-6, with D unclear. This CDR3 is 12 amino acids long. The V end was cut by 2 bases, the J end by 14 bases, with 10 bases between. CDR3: CASSLIPLSLHF. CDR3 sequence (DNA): TGTGCCAGCAGTTTAATCCCGCTTTCCCTCCACTTT.

In DNA form, the CDR3 reads TGTGCCAGCAGGGGACTAGCGGCCTACAATGAGCAGTTCTTC. This sequence encodes CASRGLAAYNEQFF. The chain has TRBV12-3 or TRBV12-4 and TRBJ2-1, with 11 nucleotides matching TRBD2. The CDR3 covers 14 residues. J gave up 2 bases and V 6 bases, and 0 bases lay outside the gene matches.

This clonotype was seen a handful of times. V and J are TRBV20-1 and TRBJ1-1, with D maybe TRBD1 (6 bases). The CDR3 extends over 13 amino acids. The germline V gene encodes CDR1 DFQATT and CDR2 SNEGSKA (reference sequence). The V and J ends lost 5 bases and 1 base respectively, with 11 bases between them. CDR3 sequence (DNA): TGCAGTGCTCAGAAGACAGGGAACACTGAAGCTTTCTTT. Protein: CSAQKTGNTEAFF.

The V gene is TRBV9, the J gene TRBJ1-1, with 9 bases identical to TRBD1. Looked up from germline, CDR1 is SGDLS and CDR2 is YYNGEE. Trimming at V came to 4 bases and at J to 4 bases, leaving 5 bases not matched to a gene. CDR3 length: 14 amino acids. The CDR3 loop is CASSPETGGTEAFF. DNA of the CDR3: TGTGCCAGCAGCCCGGAGACAGGGGGCACTGAAGCTTTCTTT.

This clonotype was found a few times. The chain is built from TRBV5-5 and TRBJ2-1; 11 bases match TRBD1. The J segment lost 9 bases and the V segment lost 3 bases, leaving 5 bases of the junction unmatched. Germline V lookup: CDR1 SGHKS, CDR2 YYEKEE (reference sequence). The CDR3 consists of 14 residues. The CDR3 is CASSSGQGATEQFF. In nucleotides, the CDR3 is TGTGCCAGCAGCTCTGGACAGGGGGCTACTGAGCAGTTCTTC. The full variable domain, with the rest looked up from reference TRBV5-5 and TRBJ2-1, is DAGVTQSPTHLIKTRGQQVTLRCSPISGHKSVSWYQQVLGQGPQFIFQYYEKEERGRGNFPDRFSARQFPNYSSELNVNALLLGDSALYLCASSSGQGATEQFFGPGTRLTVL.

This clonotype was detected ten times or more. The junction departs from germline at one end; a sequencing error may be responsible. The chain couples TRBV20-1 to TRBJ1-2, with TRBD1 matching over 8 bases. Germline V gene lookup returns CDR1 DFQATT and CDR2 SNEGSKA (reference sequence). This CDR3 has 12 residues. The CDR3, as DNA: TGCAGTGCTAGCGGACAGGGCCCGGCCTCCCCCTTC. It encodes CSASGQGPASPF.

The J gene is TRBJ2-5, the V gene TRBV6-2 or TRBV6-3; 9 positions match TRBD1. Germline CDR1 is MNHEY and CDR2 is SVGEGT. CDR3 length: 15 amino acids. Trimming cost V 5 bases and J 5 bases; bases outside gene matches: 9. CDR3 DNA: TGTGCCAGCAGTAACCGGGACAGGGTTTTCGAGACCCAGTACTTC. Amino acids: CASSNRDRVFETQYF.

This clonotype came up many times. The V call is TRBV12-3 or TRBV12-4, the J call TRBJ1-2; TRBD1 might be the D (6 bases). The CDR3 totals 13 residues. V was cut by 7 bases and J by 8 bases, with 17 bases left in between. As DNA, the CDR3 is TGTGCCAGCACCAAACAGGGAACGGGCGGCTACACCTTC. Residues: CASTKQGTGGYTF.

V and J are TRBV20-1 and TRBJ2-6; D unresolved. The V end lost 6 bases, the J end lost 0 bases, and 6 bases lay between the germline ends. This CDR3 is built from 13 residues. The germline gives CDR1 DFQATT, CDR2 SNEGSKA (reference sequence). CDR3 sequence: CSAEFSGANVLTF. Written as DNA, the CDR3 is TGCAGTGCAGAGTTCTCTGGGGCCAACGTCCTGACTTTC.

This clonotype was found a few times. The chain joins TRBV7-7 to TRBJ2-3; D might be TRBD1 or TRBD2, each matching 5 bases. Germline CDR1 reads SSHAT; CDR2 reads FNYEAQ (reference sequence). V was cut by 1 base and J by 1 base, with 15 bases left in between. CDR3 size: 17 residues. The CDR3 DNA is TGTGCCAGCAGCTTAGAGGGGAGCCCGTCGGGCACAGATACGCAGTATTTT. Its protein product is CASSLEGSPSGTDTQYF.

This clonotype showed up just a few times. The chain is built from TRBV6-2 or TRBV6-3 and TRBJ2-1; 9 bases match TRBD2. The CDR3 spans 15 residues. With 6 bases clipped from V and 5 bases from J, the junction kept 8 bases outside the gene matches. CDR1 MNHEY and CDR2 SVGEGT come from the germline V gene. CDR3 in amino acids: CASRGASGTHNEQFF. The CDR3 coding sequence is TGTGCCAGCAGGGGGGCTAGCGGGACCCACAATGAGCAGTTCTTC.

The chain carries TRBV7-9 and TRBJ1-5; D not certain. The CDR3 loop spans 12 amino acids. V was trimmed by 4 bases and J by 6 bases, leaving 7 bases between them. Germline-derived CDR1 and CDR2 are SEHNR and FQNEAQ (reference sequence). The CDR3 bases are TGTGCCAGCAGCTCAGCCGGTCAGCCCCAGCATTTT. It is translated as CASSSAGQPQHF.

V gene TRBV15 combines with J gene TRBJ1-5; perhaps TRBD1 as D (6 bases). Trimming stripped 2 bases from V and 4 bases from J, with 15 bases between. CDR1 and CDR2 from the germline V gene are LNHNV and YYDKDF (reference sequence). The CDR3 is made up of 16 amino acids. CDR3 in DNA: TGTGCCACCAGCAGATACCTGGACAGCTCAAATCAGCCCCAGCATTTT. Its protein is CATSRYLDSSNQPQHF.

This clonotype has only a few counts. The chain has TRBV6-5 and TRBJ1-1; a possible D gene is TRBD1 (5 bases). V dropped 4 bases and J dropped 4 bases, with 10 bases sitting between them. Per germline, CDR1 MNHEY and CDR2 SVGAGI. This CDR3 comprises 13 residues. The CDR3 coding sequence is TGTGCCAGCAGTTTACAGGCGGGCACTGAAGCTTTCTTT. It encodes CASSLQAGTEAFF.

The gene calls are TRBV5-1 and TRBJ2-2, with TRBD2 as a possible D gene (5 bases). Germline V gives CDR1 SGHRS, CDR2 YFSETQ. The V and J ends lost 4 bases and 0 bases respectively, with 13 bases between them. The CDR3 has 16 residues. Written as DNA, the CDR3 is TGCGCCAGCAGCCCAAGTCTAGCCCCGAACACCGGGGAGCTGTTTTTT. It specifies CASSPSLAPNTGELFF.

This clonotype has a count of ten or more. In DNA form, the CDR3 reads TGTGCCAGCTCACAGGACGGTAACACTGAAGCTTTCTTT. Translation gives CASSQDGNTEAFF. The gene calls are TRBV18 and TRBJ1-1; D gene ambiguous. Germline-derived CDR1 and CDR2 are KGHSH and LQKENI. Trimming stripped 4 bases from V and 2 bases from J, with 8 bases between. The CDR3 contains 13 residues.

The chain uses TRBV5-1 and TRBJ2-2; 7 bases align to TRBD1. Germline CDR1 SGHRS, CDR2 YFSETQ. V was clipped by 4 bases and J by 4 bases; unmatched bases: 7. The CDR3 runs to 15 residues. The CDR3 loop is CASSVGTDFTGELFF. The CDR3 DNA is TGCGCCAGCAGCGTCGGGACAGACTTCACCGGGGAGCTGTTTTTT.

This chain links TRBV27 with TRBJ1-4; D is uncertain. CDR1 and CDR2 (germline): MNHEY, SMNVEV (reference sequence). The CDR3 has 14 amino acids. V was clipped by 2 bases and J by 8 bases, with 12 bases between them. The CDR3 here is CASSLRWVGEKLFF. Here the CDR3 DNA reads TGTGCCAGCAGTTTACGGTGGGTCGGAGAAAAACTGTTTTTT. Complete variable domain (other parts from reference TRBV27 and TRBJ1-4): EAQVTQNPRYLITVTGKKLTVTCSQNMNHEYMSWYRQDPGLGLRQIYYSMNVEVTDKGDVPEGYKVSRKEKRNFPLILESPSPNQTSLYFCASSLRWVGEKLFFGSGTQLSVL.

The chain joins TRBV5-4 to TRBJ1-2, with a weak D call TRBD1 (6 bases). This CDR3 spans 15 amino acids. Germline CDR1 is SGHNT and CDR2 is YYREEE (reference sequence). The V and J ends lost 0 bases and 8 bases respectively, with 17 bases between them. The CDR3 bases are TGTGCCAGCAGCTTGGACCTTTACGGGGGGCGCGGCTACACCTTC. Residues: CASSLDLYGGRGYTF.

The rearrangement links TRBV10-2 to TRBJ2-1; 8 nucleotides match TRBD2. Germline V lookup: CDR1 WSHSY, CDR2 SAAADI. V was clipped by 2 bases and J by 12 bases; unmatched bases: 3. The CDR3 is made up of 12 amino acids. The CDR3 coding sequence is TGCGCCAGCAGTGAGGCGGGGGGTTGGCAGTTCTTC. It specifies CASSEAGGWQFF.

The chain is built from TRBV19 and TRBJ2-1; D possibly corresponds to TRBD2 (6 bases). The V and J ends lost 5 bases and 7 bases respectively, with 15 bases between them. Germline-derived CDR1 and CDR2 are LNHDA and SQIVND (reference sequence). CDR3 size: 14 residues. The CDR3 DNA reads TGTGCCAGTAGTTCCCGGGAGATTGTAAATGAGCAGTTCTTC. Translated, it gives CASSSREIVNEQFF.

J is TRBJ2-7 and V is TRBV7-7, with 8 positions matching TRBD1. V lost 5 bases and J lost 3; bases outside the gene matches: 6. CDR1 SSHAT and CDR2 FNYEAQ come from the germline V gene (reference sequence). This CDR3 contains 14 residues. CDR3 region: CASSPTGGVYEQYF. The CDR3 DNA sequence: TGTGCCAGCAGCCCCACAGGGGGTGTCTACGAGCAGTACTTC.

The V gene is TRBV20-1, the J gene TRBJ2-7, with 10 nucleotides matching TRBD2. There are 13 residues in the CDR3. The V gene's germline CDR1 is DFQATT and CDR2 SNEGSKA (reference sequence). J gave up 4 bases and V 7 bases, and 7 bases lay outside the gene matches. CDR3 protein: CSVLAGAEYEQYF. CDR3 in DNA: TGCAGTGTCCTAGCGGGGGCTGAGTACGAGCAGTACTTC.